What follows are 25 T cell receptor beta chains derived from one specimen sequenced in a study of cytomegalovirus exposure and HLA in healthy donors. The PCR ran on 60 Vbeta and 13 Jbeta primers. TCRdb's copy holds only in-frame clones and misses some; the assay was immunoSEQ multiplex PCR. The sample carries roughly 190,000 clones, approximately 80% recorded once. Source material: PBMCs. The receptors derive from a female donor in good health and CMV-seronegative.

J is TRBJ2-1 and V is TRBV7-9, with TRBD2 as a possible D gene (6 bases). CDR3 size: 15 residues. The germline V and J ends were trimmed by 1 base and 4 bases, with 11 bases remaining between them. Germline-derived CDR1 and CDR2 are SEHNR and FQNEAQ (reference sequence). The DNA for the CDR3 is TGTGCCAGCAGCTTAGGAGTAGGGAGGTACAATGAGCAGTTCTTC. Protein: CASSLGVGRYNEQFF.

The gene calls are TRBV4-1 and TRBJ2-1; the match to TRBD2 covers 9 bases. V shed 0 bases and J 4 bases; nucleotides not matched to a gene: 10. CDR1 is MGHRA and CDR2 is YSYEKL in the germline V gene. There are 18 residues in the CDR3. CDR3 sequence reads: CASSQDGLPSGTYNEQFF. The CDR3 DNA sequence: TGCGCCAGCAGCCAAGATGGGTTGCCTAGCGGGACTTACAATGAGCAGTTCTTC.

In DNA form, the CDR3 reads TGTGCCAGTAGCCTGGACAGGCCCGGGGACTATGGCTACACCTTC. Amino acid sequence: CASSLDRPGDYGYTF. The V gene is TRBV19, the J gene TRBJ1-2; TRBD1 matches 7 bases. The CDR3 has 15 amino acids. The germline CDR1 and CDR2 sequences are LNHDA and SQIVND (reference sequence). The trim removed 6 bases at V and 3 bases at J, leaving 10 bases unmatched.

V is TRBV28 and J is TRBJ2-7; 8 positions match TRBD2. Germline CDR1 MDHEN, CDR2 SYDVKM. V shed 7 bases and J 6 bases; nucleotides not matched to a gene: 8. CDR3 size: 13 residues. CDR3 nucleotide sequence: TGTGCCAGCAAGGGACTAGTCACGTCCGAGCAGTACTTC. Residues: CASKGLVTSEQYF.

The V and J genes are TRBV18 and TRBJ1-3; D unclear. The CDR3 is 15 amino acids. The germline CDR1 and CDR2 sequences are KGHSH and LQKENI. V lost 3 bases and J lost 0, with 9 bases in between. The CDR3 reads CASSPDGDSGNTIYF. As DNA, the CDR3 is TGTGCCAGCTCACCCGACGGAGACTCTGGAAACACCATATATTTT.

Written as DNA, the CDR3 is TGTGCCAGCAGTAGGGCCGGCGGGAGGGCCAAATCCCACAATGAGCAGTTCTTC. Its translation: CASSRAGGRAKSHNEQFF. This chain uses TRBV28 with TRBJ2-1; the match to TRBD2 covers 9 bases. Germline V gene data show CDR1 as MDHEN and CDR2 as SYDVKM. CDR3 length: 18 amino acids. The J segment lost 5 bases and the V segment lost 5 bases, leaving 16 bases of the junction unmatched.

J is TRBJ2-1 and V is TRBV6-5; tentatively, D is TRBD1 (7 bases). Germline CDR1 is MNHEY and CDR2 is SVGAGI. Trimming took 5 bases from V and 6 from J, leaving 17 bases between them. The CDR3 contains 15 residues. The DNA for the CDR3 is TGTGCCAGCAGTGCCCCCAGGGGGGTTGGCAATGAGCAGTTCTTC. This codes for CASSAPRGVGNEQFF.

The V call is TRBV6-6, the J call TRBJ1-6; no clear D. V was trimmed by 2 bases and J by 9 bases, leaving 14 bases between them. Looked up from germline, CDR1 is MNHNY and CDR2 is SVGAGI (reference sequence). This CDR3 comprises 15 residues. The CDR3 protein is CASSYDGDRGSPLHF. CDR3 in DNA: TGTGCCAGCAGTTACGACGGGGATCGCGGTTCACCCCTCCACTTT.

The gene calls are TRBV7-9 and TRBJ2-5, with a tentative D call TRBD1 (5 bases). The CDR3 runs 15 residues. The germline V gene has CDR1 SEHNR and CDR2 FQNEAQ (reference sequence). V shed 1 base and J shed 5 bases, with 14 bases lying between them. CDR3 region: CASSLESGPWETQYF. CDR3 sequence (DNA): TGTGCCAGCAGCTTAGAGTCAGGGCCCTGGGAGACCCAGTACTTC.

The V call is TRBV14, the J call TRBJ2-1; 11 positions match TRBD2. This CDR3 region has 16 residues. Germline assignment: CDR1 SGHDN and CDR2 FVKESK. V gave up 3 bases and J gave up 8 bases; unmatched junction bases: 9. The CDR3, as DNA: TGTGCCAGCAGCCATCCCCTAGCGGGAGGCCAGGATGAGCAGTTCTTC. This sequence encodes CASSHPLAGGQDEQFF.

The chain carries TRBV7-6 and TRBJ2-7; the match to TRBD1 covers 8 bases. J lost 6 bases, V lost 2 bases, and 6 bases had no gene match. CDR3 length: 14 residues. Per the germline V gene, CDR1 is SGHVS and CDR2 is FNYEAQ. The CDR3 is CASSLLQGAGEQYF. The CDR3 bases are TGTGCCAGCAGCTTACTGCAGGGGGCTGGCGAGCAGTACTTC. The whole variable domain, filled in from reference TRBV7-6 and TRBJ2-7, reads GAGVSQSPRYKVTKRGQDVALRCDPISGHVSLYWYRQALGQGPEFLTYFNYEAQQDKSGLPNDRFSAERPEGSISTLTIQRTEQRDSAMYRCASSLLQGAGEQYFGPGTRLTVT.

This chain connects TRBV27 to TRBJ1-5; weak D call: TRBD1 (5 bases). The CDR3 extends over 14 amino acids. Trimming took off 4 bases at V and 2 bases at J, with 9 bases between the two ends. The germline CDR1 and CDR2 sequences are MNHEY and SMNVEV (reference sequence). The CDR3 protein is CASSSRVRNQPQHF. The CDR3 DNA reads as TGTGCCAGCAGTTCCAGGGTTCGCAATCAGCCCCAGCATTTT.

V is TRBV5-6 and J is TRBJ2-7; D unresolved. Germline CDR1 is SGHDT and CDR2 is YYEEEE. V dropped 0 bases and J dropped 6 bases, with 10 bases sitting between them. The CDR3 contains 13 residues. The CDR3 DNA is TGTGCCAGCAGCTTGGTTTCCGGCGGCGAGCAGTACTTC. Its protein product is CASSLVSGGEQYF.

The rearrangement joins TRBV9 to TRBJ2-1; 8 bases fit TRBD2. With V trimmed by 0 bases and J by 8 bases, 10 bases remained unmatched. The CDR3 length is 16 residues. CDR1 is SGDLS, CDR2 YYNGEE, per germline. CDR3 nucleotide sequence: TGTGCCAGCAGCGTAGGTGGGGCGGGAGGCACGGATGAGCAGTTCTTC. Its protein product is CASSVGGAGGTDEQFF. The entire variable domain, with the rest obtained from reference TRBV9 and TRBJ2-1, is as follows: DSGVTQTPKHLITATGQRVTLRCSPRSGDLSVYWYQQSLDQGLQFLIQYYNGEERAKGNILERFSAQQFPDLHSELNLSSLELGDSALYFCASSVGGAGGTDEQFFGPGTRLTVL.

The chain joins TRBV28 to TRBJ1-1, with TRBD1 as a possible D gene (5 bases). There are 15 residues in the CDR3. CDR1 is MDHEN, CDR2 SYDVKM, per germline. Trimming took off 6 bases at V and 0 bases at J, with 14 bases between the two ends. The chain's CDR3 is CASRFDSLMNTEAFF. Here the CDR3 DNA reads TGTGCCAGCAGATTCGACAGCCTCATGAACACTGAAGCTTTCTTT.

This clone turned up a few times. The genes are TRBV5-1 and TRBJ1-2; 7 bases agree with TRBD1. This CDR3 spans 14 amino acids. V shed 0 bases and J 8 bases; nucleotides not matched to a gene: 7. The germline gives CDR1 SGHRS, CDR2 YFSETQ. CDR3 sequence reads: CASSLDGTVSGYTF. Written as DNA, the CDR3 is TGCGCCAGCAGCTTGGATGGGACAGTCTCCGGCTACACCTTC.

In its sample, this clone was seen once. As DNA, the CDR3 is TGTGCCAGTGCAGACAGCCTCTCTGGAAACACCATATATTTT. This encodes CASADSLSGNTIYF. The chain recombines TRBV28 with TRBJ1-3, with a possible D match to TRBD1 (5 bases). The CDR3 has 14 residues. Trimming cost V 9 bases and J 0 bases, with 12 bases left between them. In germline, CDR1 is MDHEN, CDR2 SYDVKM.

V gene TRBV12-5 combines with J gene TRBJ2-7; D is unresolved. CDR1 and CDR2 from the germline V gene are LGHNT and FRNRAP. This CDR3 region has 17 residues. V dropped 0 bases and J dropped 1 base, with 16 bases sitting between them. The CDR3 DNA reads TGTGCTAGTGGTTTGGTTCCCAAGGTTGAGAGGTCCTACGAGCAGTACTTC. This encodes CASGLVPKVERSYEQYF.

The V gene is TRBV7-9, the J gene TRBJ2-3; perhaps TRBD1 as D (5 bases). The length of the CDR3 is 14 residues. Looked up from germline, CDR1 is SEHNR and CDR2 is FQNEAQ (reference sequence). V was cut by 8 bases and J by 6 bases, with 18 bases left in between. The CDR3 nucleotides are TGTGCCAGCTACTCAGGGTTTAACAGCGATACGCAGTATTTT. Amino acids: CASYSGFNSDTQYF.

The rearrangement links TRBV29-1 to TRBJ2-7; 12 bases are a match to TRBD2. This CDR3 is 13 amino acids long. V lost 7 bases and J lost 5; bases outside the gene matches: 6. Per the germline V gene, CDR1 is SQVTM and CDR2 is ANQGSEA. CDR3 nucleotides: TGCAGCGGTGGACTAGCGGGATCCCACGAGCAGTACTTC. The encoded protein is CSGGLAGSHEQYF.

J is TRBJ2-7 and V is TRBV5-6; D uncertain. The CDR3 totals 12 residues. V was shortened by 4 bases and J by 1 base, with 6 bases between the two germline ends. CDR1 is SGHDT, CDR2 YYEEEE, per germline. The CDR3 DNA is TGTGCCAGCAGCCTAGAGTCCTACGAGCAGTACTTC. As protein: CASSLESYEQYF. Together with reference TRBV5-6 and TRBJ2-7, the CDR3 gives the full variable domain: DAGVTQSPTHLIKTRGQQVTLRCSPKSGHDTVSWYQQALGQGPQFIFQYYEEEERQRGNFPDRFSGHQFPNYSSELNVNALLLGDSALYLCASSLESYEQYFGPGTRLTVT.

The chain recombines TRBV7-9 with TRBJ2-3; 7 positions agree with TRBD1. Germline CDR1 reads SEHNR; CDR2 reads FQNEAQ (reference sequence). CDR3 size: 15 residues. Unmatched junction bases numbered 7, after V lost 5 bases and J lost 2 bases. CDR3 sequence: CASSPMTGITDTQYF. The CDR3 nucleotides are TGTGCCAGCAGCCCAATGACAGGGATCACAGATACGCAGTATTTT.

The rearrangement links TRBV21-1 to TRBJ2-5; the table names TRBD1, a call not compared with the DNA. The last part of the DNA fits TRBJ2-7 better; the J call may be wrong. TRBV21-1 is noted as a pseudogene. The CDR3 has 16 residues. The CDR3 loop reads CASSKKRGTVSYEQYF. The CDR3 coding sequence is TGTGCCAGCAGCAAAAAGAGGGGGACCGTCTCCTACGAGCAGTACTTC.

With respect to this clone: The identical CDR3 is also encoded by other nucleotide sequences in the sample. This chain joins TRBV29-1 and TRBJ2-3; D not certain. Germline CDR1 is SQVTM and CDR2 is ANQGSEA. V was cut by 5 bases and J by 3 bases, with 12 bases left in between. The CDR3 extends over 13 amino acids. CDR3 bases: TGCAGCGTTTGTGAGGCGAGTACAGATACGCAGTATTTT. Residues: CSVCEASTDTQYF.

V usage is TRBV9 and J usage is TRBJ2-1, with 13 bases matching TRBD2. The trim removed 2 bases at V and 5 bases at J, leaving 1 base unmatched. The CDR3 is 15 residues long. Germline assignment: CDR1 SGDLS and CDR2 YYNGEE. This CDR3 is CASSVTSGGHNEQFF. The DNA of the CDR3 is TGTGCCAGCAGCGTGACTAGCGGGGGGCACAATGAGCAGTTCTTC.